This TCR beta chain appears in the sequencing data of a study of blood T cell repertoires in COVID-19 (dated by TCRdb to between 2020 and 2021). Context from the whole study: Collaborator samples came from the United States, Italy and Spain and covered acute and convalescent phases of COVID-19. Where HLA class I and class II types were available, the types were taken from metadata supplied by the sample provider, not from assay-based typing. Subjects who had been exposed to COVID-19, were actively infected with it, or had recovered from it provided the deeply sampled blood TCRbeta repertoires that made up the dataset. The samples were drawn from the first 160 participants of the ongoing ImmuneRACE study and from some 1,300 subjects provided by 6 global collaborators. A de-identified subject ID, COVID-19 status, age in years and sex were almost always included in the sample metadata. A freely available public database, intended as a resource for researchers studying the immune response to SARS-CoV-2, is where the repertoires were released. The material from the prospective study consisted of cDNA or gDNA derived from T cells, B-cell-depleted T cells, or PBMCs.

A remark on this clone: No antigen is known for it. No much larger clonotype is one base removed from it; base qualities were not supplied.

Enrolling through a virtual design, the prospective study's participants ranged in age from roughly 18 to 89 years and lived across 20 to 30 United States geographic areas. Cohort assignment in the prospective study relied on participant-reported clinical history from a screening survey and a study questionnaire. In the prospective study, mobile phlebotomists collected whole blood, serum and a nasopharyngeal or oropharyngeal swab from each participant. Additional blood draws and questionnaires over an approximately two-month period could optionally be provided by prospective study participants. Blood samples from the prospective study were shipped frozen or at room temperature prior to DNA extraction. TCRbeta CDR3 regions were amplified from genomic DNA using the immunoSEQ Assay, a bias-controlled multiplex PCR. The authors' analysis ran thus. The number of nucleated cells in each sample was estimated from the amplification of reference gene primers within the assay. Sequence reads were collapsed and filtered to measure the absolute abundance of every unique TCRbeta CDR3 rearrangement. For each sample, productive Simpson clonality was calculated as the square root of Simpson's diversity index across productive rearrangements. TCRdb mirrors the immuneACCESS table, restricted to in-frame sequences. Some clones are absent from its copies; in checked studies, under half trace to an unresolved V gene, and the reason for the others is unknown. The V and J calls and the clone size are those of that table, but D and trimming were determined from the DNA. The sample table contains some 62,000 clones; only one count was recorded for roughly 80% of them. The ten largest clonotypes hold 3% to 4.5% of the sample.

For CDR1 and CDR2, the germline V gene lists ENHRY and SYGVKD. The junction shows trimming of 8 bases on V and 3 bases on J, and the gene matches do not reach 12 bases of it. The CDR3, from cysteine to phenylalanine, totals 15 residues. Only CDR3 DNA remains: 45 bases, in frame from the first base. Study-wide findings and limitations: Clinical and demographic metadata were provided uncurated, with the amount varying by source and participant.

Material for sequencing was PBMCs or T cells enriched from blood (not recorded which). The rearrangement combines TRBV10-3 with TRBJ2-7; 8 central bases correspond to TRBD1. The sequence came from a woman in her thirties or forties with acute COVID-19. The nucleotide sequence reads TGTGCCATCTCGATCGCTCAGGGGGCCAGCTACGAGCAGTACTTC. Translation gives CAISIAQGASYEQYF.